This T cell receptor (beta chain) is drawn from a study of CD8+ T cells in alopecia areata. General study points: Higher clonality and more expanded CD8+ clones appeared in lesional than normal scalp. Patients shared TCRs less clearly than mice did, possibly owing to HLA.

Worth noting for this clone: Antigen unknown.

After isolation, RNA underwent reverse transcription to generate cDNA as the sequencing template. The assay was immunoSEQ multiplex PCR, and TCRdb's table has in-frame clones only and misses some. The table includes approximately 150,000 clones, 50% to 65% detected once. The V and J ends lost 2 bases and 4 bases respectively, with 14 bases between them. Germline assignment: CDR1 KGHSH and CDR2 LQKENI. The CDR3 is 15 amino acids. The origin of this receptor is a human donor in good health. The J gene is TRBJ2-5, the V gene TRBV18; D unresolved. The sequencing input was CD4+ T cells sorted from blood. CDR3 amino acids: CASSPFLGPRETQYF. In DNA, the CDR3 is TGTGCCAGCTCACCATTTCTTGGACCTCGAGAGACCCAGTACTTC. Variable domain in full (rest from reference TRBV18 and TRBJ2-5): NAGVMQNPRHLVRRRGQEARLRCSPMKGHSHVYWYRQLPEEGLKFMVYLQKENIIDESGMPKERFSAEFPKEGPSILRIQQVVRGDSAAYFCASSPFLGPRETQYFGPGTRLLVL.